A selection of T cell receptor beta chains follows, all from one sample in a study of cytomegalovirus exposure and HLA in healthy donors. Method: immunoSEQ multiplex PCR; TCRdb's copy keeps in-frame clones and lacks some. The repertoire holds around 140,000 clones, with approximately 80% as singletons. The material sequenced was PBMCs. These receptors came from a male donor in good health and CMV-seronegative. The conserved cysteine and the conserved F or W are not part of the CDR3 here.

v_call: TRBV27; cdr3_aa: ASTSGFNQPQH
v_call: TRBV7-8; cdr3_aa: ASSTPTGGYEQY
v_call: TRBV30; cdr3_aa: AWRETGAPNQPQH
v_call: TRBV18; cdr3_aa: ASSSTSGGDQETQY
v_call: TRBV7-9; cdr3_aa: ATSWGGYEQY
v_call: TRBV19; cdr3_aa: ASMLDWRLGAF
v_call: TRBV2; cdr3_aa: VSREAGALHEQY
v_call: TRBV14; cdr3_aa: ASSHVIGQGANEQF
v_call: TRBV19; cdr3_aa: ASSIFGTGITEAF
v_call: TRBV5-6; cdr3_aa: ASSLASGGYT
v_call: TRBV29-1; cdr3_aa: SVGQNYGYT
v_call: TRBV7-9; cdr3_aa: ASSLEGGYGHT
v_call: TRBV21-1; cdr3_aa: ASSKRGGEGGYT
v_call: TRBV27; cdr3_aa: ASRRDRSLGEQY
v_call: TRBV7-9; cdr3_aa: ASSLLFEAF
v_call: TRBV19; cdr3_aa: ASSQLGGPEAF
v_call: TRBV19; cdr3_aa: ASRAGLEQY
v_call: TRBV19; cdr3_aa: ASETAFLNTGELF
v_call: TRBV11-2; cdr3_aa: ASSLTSGSSVGYEQY
v_call: TRBV11-2; cdr3_aa: ASSLVVWARGNTEAF
v_call: TRBV7-9; cdr3_aa: ASSRGTVQYEQY
v_call: TRBV7-6; cdr3_aa: ASSRGGRADTQY
v_call: TRBV7-9; cdr3_aa: SSSLVGGRGYGYT
v_call: TRBV6-5; cdr3_aa: ASSRFGTEAF
v_call: TRBV15; cdr3_aa: ATSRDRRETQY
v_call: TRBV6-6; cdr3_aa: ASSYAGAEEQF
v_call: TRBV7-9; cdr3_aa: ASSFDVERETQY
v_call: TRBV9; cdr3_aa: ASSFGQGSYTGELF
v_call: TRBV7-3; cdr3_aa: ASSSGSGRSYEQY
v_call: TRBV5-1; cdr3_aa: ASSSGLAGVYEQY
v_call: TRBV21-1; cdr3_aa: ASRLPQVAGEFNYGYT
v_call: TRBV7-6; cdr3_aa: ASSPKTGGASNSPLH
v_call: TRBV5-1; cdr3_aa: ASSRQGLNTEAF
v_call: TRBV12-5; cdr3_aa: ASGLQGRGYEQY
v_call: TRBV7-9; cdr3_aa: ASSWGTGDNTEAF
v_call: TRBV4-2; cdr3_aa: ASSQAVAGGLHNEQF
v_call: TRBV7-2; cdr3_aa: ASSPRTGRTEQY
v_call: TRBV7-6; cdr3_aa: ASTHRGLYTDTQY
v_call: TRBV5-8; cdr3_aa: ASTSWGHRPGQGAAETQY
v_call: TRBV5-1; cdr3_aa: ASSSTSGVIEQF
v_call: TRBV29-1; cdr3_aa: SVAGSSTDTQY
v_call: TRBV4-2; cdr3_aa: ASSFRTSGEYNEQF
v_call: TRBV5-1; cdr3_aa: ASSLASGGQETQY
v_call: TRBV9; cdr3_aa: ASSARRGNTGTPEGGYT
v_call: TRBV6-5; cdr3_aa: ASRRAGPKEEKLF
v_call: TRBV7-8; cdr3_aa: ASSPPWREGGNEQF
v_call: TRBV6-5; cdr3_aa: ASSYPRAGRTEAF
v_call: TRBV4-1; cdr3_aa: ASSQAGTIYTGELF
v_call: TRBV30; cdr3_aa: AARQGAEGYT
v_call: TRBV2; cdr3_aa: ASSEGTFTGNTIY
v_call: TRBV5-4; cdr3_aa: ASSPRDPSGGGF
v_call: TRBV27; cdr3_aa: ASSPQGTDTQY
v_call: TRBV19; cdr3_aa: ASRTGLGTDSNTEAF